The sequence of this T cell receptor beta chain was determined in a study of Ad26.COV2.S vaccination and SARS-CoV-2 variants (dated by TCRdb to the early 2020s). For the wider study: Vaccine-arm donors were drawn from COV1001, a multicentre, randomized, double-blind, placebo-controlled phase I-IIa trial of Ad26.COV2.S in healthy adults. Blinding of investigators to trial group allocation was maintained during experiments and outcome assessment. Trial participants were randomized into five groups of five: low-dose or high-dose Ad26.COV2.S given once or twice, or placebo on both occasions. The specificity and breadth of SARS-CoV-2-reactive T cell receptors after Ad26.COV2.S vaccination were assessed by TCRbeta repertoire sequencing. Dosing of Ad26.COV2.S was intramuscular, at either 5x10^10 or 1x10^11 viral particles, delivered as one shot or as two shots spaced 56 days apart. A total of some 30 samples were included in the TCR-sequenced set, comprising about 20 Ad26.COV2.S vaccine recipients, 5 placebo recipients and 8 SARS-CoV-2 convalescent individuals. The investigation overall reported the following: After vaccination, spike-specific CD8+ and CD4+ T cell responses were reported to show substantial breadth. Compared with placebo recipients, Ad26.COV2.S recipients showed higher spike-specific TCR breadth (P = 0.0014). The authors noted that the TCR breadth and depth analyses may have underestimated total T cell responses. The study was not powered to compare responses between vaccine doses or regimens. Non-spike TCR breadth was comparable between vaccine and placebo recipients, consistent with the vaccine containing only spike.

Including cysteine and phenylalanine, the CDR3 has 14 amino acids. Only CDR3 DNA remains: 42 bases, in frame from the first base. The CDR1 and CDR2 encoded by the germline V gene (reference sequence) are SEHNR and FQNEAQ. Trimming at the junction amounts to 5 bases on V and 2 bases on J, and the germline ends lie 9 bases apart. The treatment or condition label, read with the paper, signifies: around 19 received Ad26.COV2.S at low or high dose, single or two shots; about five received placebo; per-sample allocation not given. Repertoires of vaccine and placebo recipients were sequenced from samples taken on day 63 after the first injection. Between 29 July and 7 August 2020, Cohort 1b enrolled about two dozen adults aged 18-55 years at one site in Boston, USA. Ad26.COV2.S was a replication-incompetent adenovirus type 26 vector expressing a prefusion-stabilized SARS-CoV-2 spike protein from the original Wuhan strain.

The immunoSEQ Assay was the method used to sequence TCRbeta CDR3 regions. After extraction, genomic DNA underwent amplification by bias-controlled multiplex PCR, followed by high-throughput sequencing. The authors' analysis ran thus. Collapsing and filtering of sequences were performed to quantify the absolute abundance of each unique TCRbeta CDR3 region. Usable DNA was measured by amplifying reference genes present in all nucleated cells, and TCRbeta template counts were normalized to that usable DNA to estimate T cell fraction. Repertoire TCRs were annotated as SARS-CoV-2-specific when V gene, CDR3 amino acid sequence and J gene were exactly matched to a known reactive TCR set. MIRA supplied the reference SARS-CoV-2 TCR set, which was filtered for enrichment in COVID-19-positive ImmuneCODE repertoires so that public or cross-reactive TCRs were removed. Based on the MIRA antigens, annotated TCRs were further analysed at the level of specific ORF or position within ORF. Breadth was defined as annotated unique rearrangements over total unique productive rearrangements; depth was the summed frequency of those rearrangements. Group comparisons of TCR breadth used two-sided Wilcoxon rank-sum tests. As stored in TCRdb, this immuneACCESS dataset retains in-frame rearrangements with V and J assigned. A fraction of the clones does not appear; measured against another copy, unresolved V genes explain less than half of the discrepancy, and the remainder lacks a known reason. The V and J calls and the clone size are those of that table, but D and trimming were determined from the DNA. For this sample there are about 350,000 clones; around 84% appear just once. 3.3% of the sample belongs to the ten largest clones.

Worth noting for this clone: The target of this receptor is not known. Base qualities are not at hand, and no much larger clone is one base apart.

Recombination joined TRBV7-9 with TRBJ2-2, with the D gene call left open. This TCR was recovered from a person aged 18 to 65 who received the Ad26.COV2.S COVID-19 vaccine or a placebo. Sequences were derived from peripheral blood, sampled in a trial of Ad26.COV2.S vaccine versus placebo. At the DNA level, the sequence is TGTGCCAGCAGCCCCGACTTCAACACCGGGGAGCTGTTTTTT. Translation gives CASSPDFNTGELFF.